A selection of T cell receptor beta chains follows, all from one sample in a study of blood T cell repertoires in COVID-19. The data were produced by immunoSEQ multiplex PCR, yet TCRdb's version contains in-frame clones alone and is incomplete. The top ten hold less than 5% of the sample, which has a few hundred thousand clones, about 88% seen once. Sequencing was carried out using peripheral blood. These receptors were obtained from a man aged 60 to 69 who had recovered from COVID-19. Each CDR3 is given with its conserved first and last residue. Each record gives: CDR3 protein, CDR3 DNA, V gene, J gene, D gene, clone size. D genes are given only for firm matches. Some rows have no size entry. The others give once, few or many, or a class for an expanded clone.

CDR3: CASSYLAGGGNQPQHF
DNA: TGTGCCAGCAGTTACCTGGCAGGGGGTGGCAATCAGCCCCAGCATTTT
V: TRBV6-2/TRBV6-3
J: TRBJ1-5
D: TRBD1
size: NA

CDR3: CATKGGSEAFF
DNA: TGTGCCACCAAAGGAGGGAGTGAAGCTTTCTTT
V: TRBV24-1
J: TRBJ1-1
D: NA
size: once

CDR3: CASSQDSTASGYNEQFF
DNA: TGTGCCAGCAGCCAAGATAGTACGGCCTCAGGGTACAATGAGCAGTTCTTC
V: TRBV4-2
J: TRBJ2-1
D: NA
size: NA

CDR3: CASSLGQENTGELFF
DNA: TGTGCCAGCAGCTTAGGTCAGGAAAACACCGGGGAGCTGTTTTTT
V: TRBV7-2
J: TRBJ2-2
D: NA
size: NA

CDR3: CASSGTGGRYEQYF
DNA: TGTGCCAGCAGCGGGACAGGGGGAAGGTACGAGCAGTACTTC
V: TRBV5-6
J: TRBJ2-7
D: TRBD1
size: once

CDR3: CASHHRQGPGNTIYF
DNA: TGTGCCAGCCACCACCGACAGGGACCTGGAAACACCATATATTTT
V: TRBV6-5
J: TRBJ1-3
D: TRBD1
size: NA

CDR3: CASSLSGTGGLFGNQPQHF
DNA: TGTGCCAGCAGCCTATCCGGGACAGGGGGCCTTTTCGGCAATCAGCCCCAGCATTTT
V: TRBV3-1/TRBV3-2
J: TRBJ1-5
D: TRBD1
size: NA

CDR3: CASSPERLARVDEQFF
DNA: TGTGCCAGCAGCCCAGAACGACTAGCTCGGGTTGATGAGCAGTTCTTC
V: TRBV5-4
J: TRBJ2-1
D: TRBD2
size: NA

CDR3: CASNRRGGTNQPQHF
DNA: TGTGCCAGCAATCGCCGGGGAGGGACCAATCAGCCCCAGCATTTT
V: TRBV6-5
J: TRBJ1-5
D: NA
size: NA

CDR3: CASSDTGQGVGEQYF
DNA: TGCGCCAGCAGCGATACGGGACAGGGAGTTGGCGAGCAGTACTTC
V: TRBV10-1
J: TRBJ2-7
D: TRBD1
size: NA

CDR3: CASRRVRGLNSPLHF
DNA: TGTGCCAGCAGGCGAGTCAGGGGGCTAAATTCACCCCTCCACTTT
V: TRBV27
J: TRBJ1-6
D: TRBD1
size: NA

CDR3: CASSGIRDRGRGNYGYTF
DNA: TGTGCCAGCAGCGGCATCCGGGACAGGGGGCGAGGTAACTATGGCTACACCTTC
V: TRBV9
J: TRBJ1-2
D: TRBD1
size: NA

CDR3: CASSVRTAFNSPLHF
DNA: TGTGCCAGCAGCGTAAGGACAGCTTTCAATTCACCCCTCCACTTT
V: TRBV9
J: TRBJ1-6
D: NA
size: NA

CDR3: CASSVGGTGVSYEQYF
DNA: TGTGCCAGCAGCGTAGGAGGGACAGGAGTCTCCTACGAGCAGTACTTC
V: TRBV9
J: TRBJ2-7
D: TRBD1
size: NA

CDR3: CASHPRGSGGALLDNEQFF
DNA: TGTGCCAGCCATCCCCGGGGTAGCGGGGGGGCGCTTCTAGACAATGAGCAGTTCTTC
V: TRBV19
J: TRBJ2-1
D: TRBD2
size: NA

CDR3: CSASGDRTQYGYTF
DNA: TGCAGTGCTAGTGGGGACAGGACACAGTATGGCTACACCTTC
V: TRBV20-1
J: TRBJ1-2
D: TRBD1
size: once

CDR3: CASSLFSGGANTGELFF
DNA: TGCGCCAGCAGCTTGTTTTCCGGGGGAGCGAACACCGGGGAGCTGTTTTTT
V: TRBV5-1
J: TRBJ2-2
D: NA
size: NA

CDR3: CASSPFLAGRTDTQYF
DNA: TGTGCCAGCAGCCCCTTTCTAGCGGGCCGCACAGATACGCAGTATTTT
V: TRBV2
J: TRBJ2-3
D: TRBD2
size: NA

CDR3: CASSQGISYNSPLHF
DNA: TGTGCCAGTAGTCAGGGGATCTCCTATAATTCACCCCTCCACTTT
V: TRBV19
J: TRBJ1-6
D: NA
size: NA

CDR3: CASSYSVYEQYF
DNA: TGTGCCAGCAGTTACTCCGTCTACGAGCAGTACTTC
V: TRBV6-5
J: TRBJ2-7
D: NA
size: NA

CDR3: CASSLRRGLRQPQHF
DNA: TGTGCCAGCAGTTTACGAAGGGGGCTTCGTCAGCCCCAGCATTTT
V: TRBV6-5
J: TRBJ1-5
D: TRBD1
size: NA

CDR3: CASSSQGGNQPQHF
DNA: TGCGCCAGCAGCTCACAGGGGGGCAATCAGCCCCAGCATTTT
V: TRBV5-1
J: TRBJ1-5
D: TRBD1
size: NA

CDR3: CASSEYVAGTDTQYF
DNA: TGTGCCAGCAGTGAATACGTAGCGGGGACAGATACGCAGTATTTT
V: TRBV25-1
J: TRBJ2-3
D: TRBD2
size: once

CDR3: CASSPGRGRTEAFF
DNA: TGTGCCAGTAGCCCCGGCAGGGGACGGACTGAAGCTTTCTTT
V: TRBV19
J: TRBJ1-1
D: NA
size: NA

CDR3: CASSLLQGANNEQFF
DNA: TGCGCCAGCAGCTTGTTGCAGGGGGCAAACAATGAGCAGTTCTTC
V: TRBV5-1
J: TRBJ2-1
D: TRBD1
size: NA

CDR3: CASSLGGGAGTEAFF
DNA: TGTGCCAGCAGCCTGGGGGGGGGAGCAGGCACTGAAGCTTTCTTT
V: TRBV27
J: TRBJ1-1
D: NA
size: NA

CDR3: CASRQGAGSNEQFF
DNA: TGTGCCAGCAGACAGGGGGCCGGAAGCAATGAGCAGTTCTTC
V: TRBV7-6
J: TRBJ2-1
D: TRBD1
size: NA

CDR3: CASSQYILGEAFF
DNA: TGTGCCAGCAGCCAATATATACTAGGGGAAGCTTTCTTT
V: TRBV14
J: TRBJ1-1
D: NA
size: NA

CDR3: CASSSTQFRGGYTF
DNA: TGTGCCAGCAGTTCCACCCAGTTCCGTGGCGGCTACACCTTC
V: TRBV6-2/TRBV6-3
J: TRBJ1-2
D: NA
size: NA

CDR3: CASSLDGTGALYGYTF
DNA: TGTGCCAGCAGCTTAGATGGGACAGGGGCTCTTTATGGCTACACCTTC
V: TRBV11-2
J: TRBJ1-2
D: TRBD1
size: NA

CDR3: CASRGEGNTGELFF
DNA: TGTGCCAGCAGGGGGGAGGGGAACACCGGGGAGCTGTTTTTT
V: TRBV11-3
J: TRBJ2-2
D: TRBD2
size: NA

CDR3: CASSQPGQSYEQYF
DNA: TGTGCCAGCAGCCAGCCGGGACAGAGCTACGAGCAGTACTTC
V: TRBV14
J: TRBJ2-7
D: TRBD1
size: NA

CDR3: CASSQGLGQGASQPQHF
DNA: TGTGCCAGCAGCCAAGGCCTGGGGCAGGGGGCGTCTCAGCCCCAGCATTTT
V: TRBV3-1/TRBV3-2
J: TRBJ1-5
D: TRBD1
size: NA

CDR3: CASSLGQHYTSYEQYF
DNA: TGTGCCAGCAGTTTGGGGCAGCACTATACCTCCTACGAGCAGTACTTC
V: TRBV27
J: TRBJ2-7
D: NA
size: NA

CDR3: CSVLGTIRGSGNTIYF
DNA: TGCAGCGTCCTCGGGACAATCCGAGGCTCTGGAAACACCATATATTTT
V: TRBV29-1
J: TRBJ1-3
D: NA
size: NA

CDR3: CASRPGVPGANVLTF
DNA: TGTGCCAGCAGGCCAGGGGTACCTGGGGCCAACGTCCTGACTTTC
V: TRBV27
J: TRBJ2-6
D: NA
size: NA

CDR3: CASSRLAGPSTDTQYF
DNA: TGCGCCAGCAGCCGACTAGCGGGGCCCTCCACAGATACGCAGTATTTT
V: TRBV5-1
J: TRBJ2-3
D: TRBD2
size: NA

CDR3: CASSSPGMNTEAFF
DNA: TGTGCCAGCAGTTCCCCGGGGATGAACACTGAAGCTTTCTTT
V: TRBV6-5
J: TRBJ1-1
D: NA
size: NA

CDR3: CASSSGHRNTEAFF
DNA: TGCGCCAGCAGCTCGGGACATAGGAACACTGAAGCTTTCTTT
V: TRBV5-1
J: TRBJ1-1
D: NA
size: NA

CDR3: CASSQDRSNLAKNIQYF
DNA: TGTGCCAGCAGCCAAGATCGGTCTAACCTAGCCAAAAACATTCAGTACTTC
V: TRBV4-2
J: TRBJ2-4
D: NA
size: NA

CDR3: CASSGTPYEQYF
DNA: TGTGCCAGCTCAGGGACACCCTACGAGCAGTACTTC
V: TRBV25-1
J: TRBJ2-7
D: NA
size: few

CDR3: CASSLASMNTEAFF
DNA: TGCGCCAGCAGCTTGGCCAGTATGAACACTGAAGCTTTCTTT
V: TRBV5-1
J: TRBJ1-1
D: NA
size: NA

CDR3: CASSPPSQGNYGYTF
DNA: TGTGCCAGCTCACCACCAAGCCAGGGAAACTATGGCTACACCTTC
V: TRBV18
J: TRBJ1-2
D: NA
size: NA

CDR3: CASSTGLAEETQYF
DNA: TGTGCCAGCAGCACGGGACTAGCAGAGGAGACCCAGTACTTC
V: TRBV5-5
J: TRBJ2-5
D: TRBD2
size: NA

CDR3: CASGSGHSYEQYF
DNA: TGTGCCAGTGGCTCGGGACACTCCTACGAGCAGTACTTC
V: TRBV19
J: TRBJ2-7
D: NA
size: NA

CDR3: CASSLAGQKSLNTEAFF
DNA: TGCGCCAGCAGCTTGGCCGGACAGAAGTCTTTGAACACTGAAGCTTTCTTT
V: TRBV5-1
J: TRBJ1-1
D: NA
size: NA

CDR3: CASSLGGQRNSGNTIYF
DNA: TGCGCCAGCAGCTTGGGGGGACAGCGAAACTCTGGAAACACCATATATTTT
V: TRBV5-1
J: TRBJ1-3
D: TRBD1
size: many

CDR3: CASFIQGASYNEQFF
DNA: TGTGCCAGCTTCATACAGGGGGCATCCTACAATGAGCAGTTCTTC
V: TRBV7-8
J: TRBJ2-1
D: TRBD1
size: NA

CDR3: CASSTPARRTDTQYF
DNA: TGTGCCAGTAGTACCCCGGCCCGGCGGACAGATACGCAGTATTTT
V: TRBV19
J: TRBJ2-3
D: NA
size: NA

CDR3: CASSYSGGAQETQYF
DNA: TGTGCCAGCAGTTATAGCGGGGGGGCCCAAGAGACCCAGTACTTC
V: TRBV6-5
J: TRBJ2-5
D: TRBD2
size: NA

CDR3: CASRWGQNTGELFF
DNA: TGTGCCAGCAGGTGGGGACAGAACACCGGGGAGCTGTTTTTT
V: TRBV3-1/TRBV3-2
J: TRBJ2-2
D: NA
size: NA

CDR3: CASSLGPTDTQYF
DNA: TGTGCCAGCAGTCTGGGCCCCACAGATACGCAGTATTTT
V: TRBV27
J: TRBJ2-3
D: NA
size: NA

CDR3: CASRGGISPDTQYF
DNA: TGCGCCAGCAGAGGGGGCATATCCCCAGATACGCAGTATTTT
V: TRBV5-1
J: TRBJ2-3
D: TRBD1
size: NA

CDR3: CASTRGQEGQPQHF
DNA: TGTGCCAGTACCCGCGGACAGGAGGGTCAGCCCCAGCATTTT
V: TRBV19
J: TRBJ1-5
D: TRBD1
size: NA